This T cell receptor beta chain came from a study of OX40 agonist ivuxolimab in advanced cancers. For the study at large: Three dose-escalation patients had partial responses: one with hepatocellular carcinoma and two with cutaneous melanoma.

Study-level findings and limits: Among the lowest peripheral clonal expansion occurred in 0.1-3.0 mg/kg partial responders.

This clone was detected only a few times. Its antigen is unidentified. Within the sample, other DNA sequences also encode this same CDR3. Trimming removed 1 base from V and 12 bases from J, with 4 bases in between. The V gene's germline CDR1 is MNHNS and CDR2 SASEGT. The CDR3 covers 10 residues. Only in-frame clones appear in the TCRdb table, and some are missing; sequencing was by immunoSEQ multiplex PCR. The sample carries tens of thousands of clones, about 80% recorded once. The starting material was CD4+ or CD8+ T cells sorted from blood, obtained in a trial of the OX40 agonist ivuxolimab. The sequence derives from an adult with an advanced solid tumor such as melanoma, head and neck, liver or kidney cancer. This chain joins TRBV6-1 and TRBJ2-1; no definite D call. The CDR3 loop is CASSEVRQFF. In DNA form, the CDR3 reads TGTGCCAGCAGTGAAGTAAGGCAGTTCTTC.